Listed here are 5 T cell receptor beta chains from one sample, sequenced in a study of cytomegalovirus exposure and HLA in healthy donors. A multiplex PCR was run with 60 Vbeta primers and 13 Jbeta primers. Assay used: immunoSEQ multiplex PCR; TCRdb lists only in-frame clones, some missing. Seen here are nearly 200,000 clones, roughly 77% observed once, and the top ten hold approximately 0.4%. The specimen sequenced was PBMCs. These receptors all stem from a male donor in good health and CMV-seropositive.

This CDR3 reads CASSNTRGQETQYF. CDR3 nucleotides: TGTGCCAGTAGTAACACTAGAGGGCAAGAGACCCAGTACTTC. The chain has TRBV19 and TRBJ2-5; TRBD2 might be the D (5 bases). This CDR3 comprises 14 residues. Trimming took off 4 bases at V and 2 bases at J, with 11 bases between the two ends. Germline CDR1 LNHDA, CDR2 SQIVND (reference sequence).

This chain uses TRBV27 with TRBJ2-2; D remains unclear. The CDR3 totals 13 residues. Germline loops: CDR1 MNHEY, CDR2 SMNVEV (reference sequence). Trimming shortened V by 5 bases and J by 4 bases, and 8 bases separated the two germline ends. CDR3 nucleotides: TGTGCCAGCAGTATGCAGGCCACCGGGGAGCTGTTTTTT. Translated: CASSMQATGELFF.

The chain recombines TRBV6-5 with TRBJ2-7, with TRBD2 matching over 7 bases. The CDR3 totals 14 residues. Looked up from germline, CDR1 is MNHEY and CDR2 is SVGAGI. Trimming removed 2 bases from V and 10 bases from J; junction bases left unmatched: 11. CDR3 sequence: CASSYDSGLYSQYF. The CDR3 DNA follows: TGTGCCAGCAGTTACGATAGCGGGCTGTATTCACAGTACTTC.

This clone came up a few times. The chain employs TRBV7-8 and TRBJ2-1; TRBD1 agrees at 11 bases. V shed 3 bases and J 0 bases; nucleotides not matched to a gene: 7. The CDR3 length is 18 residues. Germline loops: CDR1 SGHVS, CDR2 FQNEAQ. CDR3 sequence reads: CASSLDRGPPSSYNEQFF. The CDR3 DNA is TGTGCCAGCAGCTTGGACAGGGGGCCCCCGAGCTCCTACAATGAGCAGTTCTTC. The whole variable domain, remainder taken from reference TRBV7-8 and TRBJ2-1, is GAGVSQSPRYKVAKRGQDVALRCDPISGHVSLFWYQQALGQGPEFLTYFQNEAQLDKSGLPSDRFFAERPEGSVSTLKIQRTQQEDSAVYLCASSLDRGPPSSYNEQFFGPGTRLTVL.

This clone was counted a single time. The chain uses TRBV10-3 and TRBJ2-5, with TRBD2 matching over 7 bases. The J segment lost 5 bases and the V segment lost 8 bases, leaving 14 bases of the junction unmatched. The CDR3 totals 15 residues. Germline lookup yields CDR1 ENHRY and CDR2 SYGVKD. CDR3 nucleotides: TGTGCCATCGGGGAAGGCGGGGGAGGCGGGGAGACCCAGTACTTC. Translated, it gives CAIGEGGGGGETQYF.